This T cell receptor beta chain was documented in a study of T cells in Graves' hyperthyroidism and ophthalmopathy. Study results and caveats: Clonotypes that were expanded in thyroid above 0.001 mostly appeared in blood too.

Only a few counts were recorded for this clonotype. The antigen is undetermined. Amplified regions were TCR beta CDR3 sequences from RNA transcripts. HTBI primers were the set used in a first-round RT-PCR of the TCR CDR3. A single record per CDR3 protein comes from TCRdb applying MiXCR to the multiplex PCR reads. The profile shows under 350,000 distinct CDR3 sequences, around a sixth of them singletons. Stable Graves' hyperthyroidism denoted no ophthalmopathy progression over 18 months. Diagnosis of hyperthyroidism was new in patients aged 18 to 65, and its duration was under 2 months. Every diagnosis used clinical symptoms, serum thyroxine and TRAb, thyroid ultrasound and orbital computed tomography. Sequenced material: blood. This receptor was obtained from a woman aged 50 to 65 with Graves' hyperthyroidism.

The CDR3 loop reads CASSLSPGTEAFF. The CDR3 region has the DNA TGTGCCAGCAGCTTATCGCCGGGCACTGAAGCTTTCTTT. The chain has TRBV7-2 and TRBJ1-1; no firm D call. The CDR3 runs to 13 residues. Germline CDR1 SGHTA, CDR2 FQGNSA. The germline V and J ends were trimmed by 2 bases and 4 bases, with 8 bases remaining between them.